The 22 T cell receptor beta chains presented below share a single source sample, sequenced in a study of T cell changes during pregnancy in multiple sclerosis. Some clones are missing from TCRdb's copy, which holds only in-frame ones; the method was immunoSEQ multiplex PCR. The sample has over 70,000 clones, 94% seen once; the top ten hold 2.2%. This specimen consisted of peripheral blood, obtained in the third trimester of pregnancy. These receptors were taken from a female donor with multiple sclerosis, enrolled in a pregnancy study.

The CDR3 is CASSLGGGADYGYTF. The CDR3 DNA sequence: TGTGCCAGCAGCTTAGGAGGGGGGGCGGACTATGGCTACACCTTC. This chain joins TRBV7-2 and TRBJ1-2; D may be TRBD1 (6 bases). The germline gives CDR1 SGHTA, CDR2 FQGNSA. This CDR3 has 15 amino acids. V shed 1 base and J shed 3 bases, with 12 bases lying between them. Looking up the rest from reference TRBV7-2 and TRBJ1-2 gives the full variable domain: GAGVSQSPSNKVTEKGKDVELRCDPISGHTALYWYRQSLGQGLEFLIYFQGNSAPDKSGLPSDRFSAERTGGSVSTLTIQRTQQEDSAVYLCASSLGGGADYGYTFGSGTRLTVV.

This clone was found once. The chain links TRBV7-3 to TRBJ2-3, with TRBD2 matching 7 bases. The V gene's germline CDR1 is SGHTA and CDR2 FQGTGA. V shed 5 bases and J 7 bases; nucleotides not matched to a gene: 15. The CDR3 has 16 residues. The CDR3 here is CASSLSPLAPGNTQYF. The CDR3 DNA sequence: TGTGCCAGCAGCCTCTCCCCACTAGCGCCAGGAAATACGCAGTATTTT.

The chain combines TRBV5-6 with TRBJ2-1, with D tentatively TRBD1 (6 bases). CDR1 is SGHDT, CDR2 YYEEEE, per germline. V was trimmed by 5 bases and J by 5 bases, leaving 11 bases between them. This CDR3 has 13 amino acids. The CDR3 reads CASRTTGNNEQFF. The CDR3 coding sequence is TGTGCCAGCAGGACAACAGGGAACAATGAGCAGTTCTTC.

The chain links TRBV5-1 to TRBJ2-3; possibly TRBD2 for D (5 bases). With 2 bases removed from V and 6 bases from J, the gap between germline ends came to 13 bases. Looked up from germline, CDR1 is SGHRS and CDR2 is YFSETQ. This CDR3 spans 14 amino acids. CDR3 bases: TGCGCCAGCAGCTTCGGGGTTGCCCCGGATACGCAGTATTTT. Amino acid sequence: CASSFGVAPDTQYF.

The chain joins TRBV5-6 to TRBJ2-7, with TRBD2 identical over 9 bases. The V and J ends lost 4 bases and 0 bases, in that order; junction bases with no gene match: 5. Per the germline V gene, CDR1 is SGHDT and CDR2 is YYEEEE. The CDR3 sequence is 15 residues long. The CDR3 coding sequence is TGTGCCAGCAGCCCCCGGACTAGCGCCTCCTACGAGCAGTACTTC. Residues: CASSPRTSASYEQYF.

The chain is built from TRBV29-1 and TRBJ2-1; D may be TRBD2 (6 bases). Per germline, CDR1 SQVTM and CDR2 ANQGSEA. The germline V and J ends were trimmed by 5 bases and 0 bases, with 17 bases remaining between them. There are 16 residues in the CDR3. The CDR3 reads CSVSRRGASSYNEQFF. Here the CDR3 DNA reads TGCAGCGTTAGCCGACGCGGGGCTTCCTCCTACAATGAGCAGTTCTTC.

This chain connects TRBV28 to TRBJ2-5; perhaps TRBD2 as D (5 bases). CDR1 is MDHEN and CDR2 is SYDVKM in the germline V gene. V lost 4 bases to trimming and J lost 4 bases, with 16 bases between them. CDR3 length: 15 amino acids. The CDR3 nucleotides are TGTGCCAGCAGTTCCCTGTCGCGGGCAACAGAGACCCAGTACTTC. It specifies CASSSLSRATETQYF.

The rearrangement links TRBV7-2 to TRBJ2-7; TRBD2 matches at 9 bases. CDR3 length equals 16 residues. J was trimmed by 4 bases and V by 1 base; bases with no gene match: 8. Germline CDR1 reads SGHTA; CDR2 reads FQGNSA. This CDR3 reads CASSLVSGLALYEQYF. CDR3 nucleotide sequence: TGTGCCAGCAGCTTAGTTTCCGGACTAGCGCTGTACGAGCAGTACTTC.

The chain uses TRBV5-1 and TRBJ2-7, with TRBD2 matching over 10 bases. This CDR3 has 17 amino acids. V shed 0 bases and J 5 bases; nucleotides not matched to a gene: 11. Germline V gene data show CDR1 as SGHRS and CDR2 as YFSETQ. CDR3 coding DNA: TGCGCCAGCAGCTTGGACAGGGCGGCTAGCGGGAGTCACGAGCAGTACTTC. Its translation is CASSLDRAASGSHEQYF. Based on the CDR3 plus reference TRBV5-1 and TRBJ2-7, the full variable domain is KAGVTQTPRYLIKTRGQQVTLSCSPISGHRSVSWYQQTPGQGLQFLFEYFSETQRNKGNFPGRFSGRQFSNSRSEMNVSTLELGDSALYLCASSLDRAASGSHEQYFGPGTRLTVT.

The rearrangement uses TRBV7-9 and TRBJ2-1; TRBD2 aligns across 13 bases. Germline assignment: CDR1 SEHNR and CDR2 FQNEAQ (reference sequence). CDR3 length: 18 amino acids. V lost 5 bases and J lost 0; bases outside the gene matches: 7. CDR3 residues: CASSRTSGRPGSYNEQFF. The CDR3 DNA reads TGTGCCAGCAGCCGGACTAGCGGGAGACCGGGCTCCTACAATGAGCAGTTCTTC.

The chain couples TRBV27 to TRBJ1-1; D possibly corresponds to TRBD1 (5 bases). The CDR3 loop spans 13 amino acids. Per germline, CDR1 MNHEY and CDR2 SMNVEV (reference sequence). V was shortened by 6 bases and J by 4 bases, with 12 bases between the two germline ends. The CDR3 sequence: CASRPPGPTEAFF. CDR3 DNA sequence: TGTGCCAGCAGACCCCCAGGGCCCACTGAAGCTTTCTTT.

The chain recombines TRBV7-9 with TRBJ1-1; no definite D call. V lost 5 bases, J lost 1 base, and 23 bases lay in between. Germline V gene lookup returns CDR1 SEHNR and CDR2 FQNEAQ (reference sequence). The CDR3 consists of 18 residues. The CDR3 DNA follows: TGTGCCAGCAGCACAAGCGGACTCTCGGAGATCTGGAACACTGAAGCTTTCTTT. Its protein product is CASSTSGLSEIWNTEAFF.

CDR3 protein: CASSLTGAGSEAFF. The CDR3 region has the DNA TGTGCCAGCAGCTTAACGGGCGCAGGGTCTGAAGCTTTCTTT. This rearrangement joins TRBV7-3 to TRBJ1-1; a possible D gene is TRBD1 (5 bases). The V and J ends lost 0 bases and 6 bases respectively, with 11 bases between them. The CDR3 is 14 residues long. Germline V gives CDR1 SGHTA, CDR2 FQGTGA. Variable domain in full (rest from reference TRBV7-3 and TRBJ1-1): GAGVSQTPSNKVTEKGKYVELRCDPISGHTALYWYRQSLGQGPEFLIYFQGTGAADDSGLPNDRFFAVRPEGSVSTLKIQRTERGDSAVYLCASSLTGAGSEAFFGQGTRLTVV.

V and J are TRBV28 and TRBJ1-1; TRBD1 matches at 10 bases. The CDR3 is 15 amino acids. Germline V gives CDR1 MDHEN, CDR2 SYDVKM. Trimming at V came to 6 bases and at J to 3 bases, leaving 7 bases not matched to a gene. The CDR3, as DNA: TGTGCCAGCAGCGCAACCGGGACAGGGGACACTGAAGCTTTCTTT. Translating it yields CASSATGTGDTEAFF.

J is TRBJ2-2 and V is TRBV28; 8 bases align to TRBD1. The J segment lost 2 bases and the V segment lost 4 bases, leaving 6 bases of the junction unmatched. This CDR3 has 16 amino acids. Per germline, CDR1 MDHEN and CDR2 SYDVKM. The CDR3 here is CASSSPQGANTGELFF. DNA for the CDR3: TGTGCCAGCAGTTCACCTCAGGGGGCAAACACCGGGGAGCTGTTTTTT.

The chain is built from TRBV7-9 and TRBJ2-7, with 8 bases identical to TRBD2. With 1 base clipped from V and 3 bases from J, the junction kept 5 bases outside the gene matches. This CDR3 comprises 15 residues. Germline-derived CDR1 and CDR2 are SEHNR and FQNEAQ (reference sequence). Written as DNA, the CDR3 is TGTGCCAGCAGCTTAGTAGCGGGGCCCGTCTACGAGCAGTACTTC. Protein product: CASSLVAGPVYEQYF.

This clone came up once. The rearrangement joins TRBV19 to TRBJ2-7, with 7 bases identical to TRBD2. Germline CDR1 LNHDA, CDR2 SQIVND (reference sequence). This CDR3 comprises 15 residues. With 1 base clipped from V and 1 base from J, the junction kept 4 bases outside the gene matches. CDR3 sequence: CASSIGRGESYEQYF. CDR3 DNA: TGTGCCAGTAGTATAGGACGGGGGGAATCCTACGAGCAGTACTTC.

The genes are TRBV7-2 and TRBJ2-3, with a tentative D call TRBD2 (7 bases). Germline CDR1 SGHTA, CDR2 FQGNSA. Trimming stripped 7 bases from V and 0 bases from J, with 20 bases between. The CDR3 runs to 17 residues. CDR3 residues: CASIQGGGLPSTDTQYF. The CDR3 nucleotides are TGTGCCAGCATCCAAGGGGGGGGACTCCCTAGCACAGATACGCAGTATTTT.

The chain is built from TRBV28 and TRBJ2-2; TRBD2 is a possible D gene (6 bases). The germline gives CDR1 MDHEN, CDR2 SYDVKM. With 7 bases removed from V and 6 bases from J, the gap between germline ends came to 18 bases. The CDR3 length is 15 residues. The CDR3 spells CASTLAGSRPGELFF. CDR3 DNA sequence: TGTGCCAGCACCCTCGCGGGGTCGAGACCCGGGGAGCTGTTTTTT.

CDR3 protein: CASSLDLAGVRGGELFF. The CDR3 DNA is TGTGCCAGCAGCTTAGACCTAGCGGGAGTTCGTGGCGGGGAGCTGTTTTTT. The chain carries TRBV11-1 and TRBJ2-2, with 10 bases aligning to TRBD2. Germline values: CDR1 SGHAT, CDR2 FQDESV (reference sequence). The CDR3 spans 17 residues. V trimming: 1 base; J trimming: 7 bases; junction bases outside the gene matches: 9.

The V gene is TRBV14, the J gene TRBJ2-1; TRBD2 matches 15 bases. In germline, CDR1 is SGHDN, CDR2 FVKESK. This CDR3 contains 22 residues. The V and J ends lost 4 bases and 0 bases, in that order; junction bases with no gene match: 16. The CDR3 loop is CASSPGLAGGPGLFSSYNEQFF. The DNA for the CDR3 is TGTGCCAGCAGCCCCGGACTAGCGGGGGGGCCAGGCCTATTTAGCTCCTACAATGAGCAGTTCTTC. The full variable domain, with the rest looked up from reference TRBV14 and TRBJ2-1, is EAGVTQFPSHSVIEKGQTVTLRCDPISGHDNLYWYRRVMGKEIKFLLHFVKESKQDESGMPNNRFLAERTGGTYSTLKVQPAELEDSGVYFCASSPGLAGGPGLFSSYNEQFFGPGTRLTVL.

The chain has TRBV6-5 and TRBJ1-1; tentatively, D is TRBD1 (6 bases). Between the trimmed V and J ends, which lost 8 bases and 1 base, there was a span of 14 bases. Germline CDR1 reads MNHEY; CDR2 reads SVGAGI. The CDR3 consists of 14 residues. The CDR3 sequence: CASGNLGGNTEAFF. The DNA of the CDR3 is TGTGCCAGCGGCAACTTAGGGGGGAACACTGAAGCTTTCTTT.